This T cell receptor beta chain was obtained from a study of T-cell memory formation after mild COVID-19. TCRdb itself ran the 5' RACE reads through MiXCR, one entry per CDR3 protein. Of approximately 490,000 distinct CDR3 sequences listed, around 21% are singletons. This clonotype was seen a handful of times. Its antigen is still unknown. Germline CDR1 SGDLS, CDR2 YYNGEE. The CDR3 spans 15 residues. The germline V and J ends were trimmed by 0 bases and 5 bases, with 15 bases remaining between them. Study-level results: Mostly located in CM and EM were contracting CD4+ clones, with contracting CD8+ clones located in EMRA.

This chain links TRBV9 with TRBJ2-7, with D tentatively TRBD2 (6 bases). The origin of this receptor is an adult woman who had mild COVID-19 (a few samples of this study predate the infection). Cell type and time point are not known. The sequenced material came from PBMCs or a T cell subset sorted from them (not recorded which). This chain's CDR3 is CASSVVEGGVHEQYF. The CDR3 coding sequence is TGTGCCAGCAGCGTAGTTGAGGGAGGAGTTCACGAGCAGTACTTC.